This is a list of T cell receptor beta chains from one sample in a study of cytomegalovirus exposure and HLA in healthy donors. Here immunoSEQ multiplex PCR was the method, and the copy in TCRdb shows in-frame clones only, minus some. The table has some 150,000 clones, approximately 89% seen once; the top ten hold 0.6% to 0.8%. Specimen: PBMCs. These receptors were taken from a man aged 18 to 29 in good health and CMV-seronegative. Each CDR3 is given without its conserved first and last residue. D genes are given only for firm matches.

D gene	J gene	V gene	CDR3 protein
NA	TRBJ2-5	TRBV19	ASSIVWAGAKQETQY
NA	TRBJ1-2	TRBV30	AWSSRLDYT
TRBD1	TRBJ2-1	TRBV6-1	ASTRDRDYNEQF
NA	TRBJ2-1	TRBV6-5	ASRLESNEQF
NA	TRBJ2-1	TRBV9	ASRPSGHNEQF
TRBD1	TRBJ2-7	TRBV7-9	ASTLGQDNYEQY
TRBD2	TRBJ2-5	TRBV6-1	ASSERLAGDLLQETQY
TRBD1	TRBJ1-2	TRBV4-1	ASSHHLRTGDNYGYT
NA	TRBJ1-3	TRBV9	ASSPSTGLAQSSSGNTIY
TRBD1	TRBJ1-2	TRBV19	ASSIVTPGTADGYT
TRBD2	TRBJ2-7	TRBV2	ASAGVSYEQY
NA	TRBJ2-5	TRBV5-4	ASSFKPQETQY
NA	TRBJ1-5	TRBV11-2	ATARSSNQPQH
NA	TRBJ2-2	TRBV27	ASRFLGAPSTGELF
TRBD2	TRBJ2-5	TRBV7-2	ASSLFTSGRGGETQY
TRBD2	TRBJ2-2	TRBV11-2	ASSPGLGGTGELF
NA	TRBJ1-3	TRBV9	ASSGSQGAPGNTIY
NA	TRBJ2-2	TRBV6-1	ASTRQGELF
TRBD2	TRBJ2-3	TRBV19	ASTTKRDLNTDTQY
NA	TRBJ2-2	TRBV7-7	ASSFGGTGELF
TRBD1	TRBJ1-5	TRBV6-6	ASSTGTGGKDQPQH
NA	TRBJ1-1	TRBV5-6	ASSSGGAEAF
NA	TRBJ2-2	TRBV11-2	ASSFFQLTGELF
NA	TRBJ1-1	TRBV11-2	ASSLGVTGITEAF
NA	TRBJ2-2	TRBV11-3	ASSLALFLAENTGELF
TRBD1	TRBJ1-1	TRBV27	ASSLMTGGEEAF
NA	TRBJ2-3	TRBV27	ASTPPGLDTQY
NA	TRBJ1-1	TRBV19	ASSIQGNTEAF
TRBD1	TRBJ2-7	TRBV14	ASSNRDRGSEQY
NA	TRBJ2-1	TRBV6-5	ASSHSSYNEQF
NA	TRBJ2-1	TRBV30	AWSVINEQF
NA	TRBJ2-3	TRBV5-6	ASSLSGSSTDTQY
TRBD2	TRBJ2-7	TRBV27	ASSLSSGGSYEQY
NA	TRBJ2-7	TRBV7-2	ASSAAGTPRPPRPYEQY
NA	TRBJ1-2	TRBV25-1	ASSEIGGHGGYT
TRBD2	TRBJ2-3	TRBV29-1	SVGGTSGRDTDTQY
TRBD1	TRBJ2-1	TRBV2	ASNPGQGPGWTNEQF
TRBD2	TRBJ2-2	TRBV9	ASSVAPSLAGGSGELF
TRBD1	TRBJ1-5	TRBV10-3	AISESDRGGWSQH
TRBD2	TRBJ2-1	TRBV9	ASSVGAQRGGFSEQF
TRBD1	TRBJ1-5	TRBV28	ASRSRGSNQPQH
TRBD2	TRBJ2-2	TRBV30	AWSALAGGPTGELF
TRBD1	TRBJ2-5	TRBV5-1	ASSLVGQGMETQY
NA	TRBJ2-2	TRBV5-4	ASSLGAGELF
NA	TRBJ1-3	TRBV5-1	ASSYGGQGPGNTIY
TRBD2	TRBJ2-4	TRBV4-1	ASSQGPSGRLGSNIQY
NA	TRBJ2-1	TRBV7-8	ASSLAFFGVSAQWYEQF
NA	TRBJ2-3	TRBV15	ATSSRRDTDTQY
NA	TRBJ1-2	TRBV5-4	ASSQQGEHGYT
NA	TRBJ1-2	TRBV5-6	ASSPGLHGYT